What follows are 28 T cell receptor beta chains derived from one specimen sequenced in a study of low-dose radiotherapy and immunotherapy resistance in tumors. This sample's time point: before trial treatment. First-strand cDNA relied on TRAV- and TRBV-specific primers spanning alpha and beta chains. The PCR that amplified TCRs ran for 20 cycles, relying on a constant-region primer and a V-primer adapter. TCRdb re-derived calls from the reads in MiXCR, one entry per CDR3 protein. This sample yields 45,000 to 75,000 distinct CDR3 sequences, of which under 30% are seen a single time; approximately 5.3% belongs to the top ten. Sequencing used PBMCs, obtained before treatment. These TCRs come from a male donor with prostate cancer.

This clonotype has ten or more counts. This chain uses TRBV5-6 with TRBJ1-1, with D perhaps matching TRBD1 (5 bases). The germline gives CDR1 SGHDT, CDR2 YYEEEE. Trimming took off 0 bases at V and 11 bases at J, with 14 bases between the two ends. The CDR3 contains 13 residues. The CDR3 sequence: CASSLVSGSLAFF. The CDR3, as DNA: TGTGCCAGCAGCTTGGTTTCAGGGTCTTTGGCTTTCTTT.

This clonotype appeared a few times. The genes are TRBV6-2 or TRBV6-3 and TRBJ2-7; D tentatively fits TRBD1 or TRBD2 (5 bases each). Germline CDR1 and CDR2: MNHEY and SVGEGT. This CDR3 spans 14 amino acids. V lost 4 bases and J lost 1, with 11 bases in between. The CDR3 nucleotides read TGTGCCAGCAGTTGGGACGGATCGTCCTACGAGCAGTACTTC. Its protein product is CASSWDGSSYEQYF.

This clonotype was seen repeatedly, ten times or more. The chain carries TRBV29-1 and TRBJ1-1, with 7 bases aligning to TRBD1. V lost 6 bases and J lost 6; bases outside the gene matches: 1. Germline loops: CDR1 SQVTM, CDR2 ANQGSEA. The CDR3 is 10 residues long. The CDR3 reads CSVGQAEAFF. CDR3 sequence (DNA): TGCAGCGTCGGACAGGCTGAAGCTTTCTTT.

This clonotype was picked up many times. The chain has TRBV4-2 and TRBJ2-1; TRBD2 matches at 10 bases. The germline V gene encodes CDR1 LGHNA and CDR2 YNFKEQ. The CDR3 loop spans 14 amino acids. V dropped 4 bases and J dropped 6; count of bases not matched to a gene: 3. For the CDR3, the DNA is TGTGCCAGCAGCCCCAGCGGGGGGGCCAATGAGCAGTTCTTC. It yields the protein CASSPSGGANEQFF.

This clonotype was recorded many times. V and J are TRBV27 and TRBJ1-1; D call uncertain. This CDR3 has 14 amino acids. The V gene's germline CDR1 is MNHEY and CDR2 SMNVEV (reference sequence). V was pared by 2 bases and J by 0 bases, with 7 bases between. CDR3 in amino acids: CASSLRALNTEAFF. The CDR3 region has the DNA TGTGCCAGCAGTTTAAGGGCACTGAACACTGAAGCTTTCTTT.

This clonotype was picked up many times. V usage is TRBV20-1 and J usage is TRBJ2-5; TRBD2 aligns across 12 bases. The CDR3 loop spans 17 amino acids. Germline loops: CDR1 DFQATT, CDR2 SNEGSKA (reference sequence). V lost 3 bases to trimming and J lost 5 bases; unmatched junction nucleotides: 13. CDR3 in DNA: TGCAGTGCTAGGACAGGGGGCCGTCTAGCGGGAGGGGAGACCCAGTACTTC. Its translation: CSARTGGRLAGGETQYF.

The chain carries TRBV27 and TRBJ2-7; 7 bases align to TRBD1. CDR3 length: 15 amino acids. Germline V gene sequence: CDR1 MNHEY, CDR2 SMNVEV (reference sequence). V trimming: 5 bases; J trimming: 2 bases; junction bases outside the gene matches: 9. CDR3 sequence: CASSGSGTDPYEQYF. In DNA, the CDR3 is TGTGCCAGCAGTGGGTCCGGGACAGACCCCTACGAGCAGTACTTC.

This clonotype was counted at least ten times. V is TRBV19 and J is TRBJ2-7; perhaps TRBD1 as D (5 bases). This CDR3 is built from 15 residues. V lost 2 bases to trimming and J lost 6 bases, with 17 bases between them. The germline gives CDR1 LNHDA, CDR2 SQIVND (reference sequence). CDR3 in amino acids: CASSIHAGQGGEQYF. The CDR3 nucleotides are TGTGCCAGTAGTATACACGCCGGGCAGGGCGGCGAGCAGTACTTC. Filled out from reference TRBV19 and TRBJ2-7, the complete variable domain reads DGGITQSPKYLFRKEGQNVTLSCEQNLNHDAMYWYRQDPGQGLRLIYYSQIVNDFQKGDIAEGYSVSREKKESFPLTVTSAQKNPTAFYLCASSIHAGQGGEQYFGPGTRLTVT.

This clonotype was picked up a small number of times. This chain connects TRBV28 to TRBJ2-1; weak D call: TRBD1 (5 bases). Trimming removed 11 bases at V and 10 bases at J, with 15 bases between. CDR3 length: 11 residues. The germline V gene encodes CDR1 MDHEN and CDR2 SYDVKM. The CDR3 DNA reads TGTGCCTCAGGTCAGGGTTGGGAGCAGTTCTTC. It yields the protein CASGQGWEQFF. The entire variable domain, with the rest obtained from reference TRBV28 and TRBJ2-1, is as follows: DVKVTQSSRYLVKRTGEKVFLECVQDMDHENMFWYRQDPGLGLRLIYFSYDVKMKEKGDIPEGYSVSREKKERFSLILESASTNQTSMYLCASGQGWEQFFGPGTRLTVL.

The chain joins TRBV20-1 to TRBJ1-1; D is uncertain. Germline V gene data show CDR1 as DFQATT and CDR2 as SNEGSKA (reference sequence). The CDR3 loop spans 13 amino acids. V was shortened by 1 base and J by 1 base, with 7 bases between the two germline ends. DNA of the CDR3: TGCAGTGCTAGAGTCTCGGAGAACACTGAAGCTTTCTTT. It yields the protein CSARVSENTEAFF.

At least ten counts were recorded for this clonotype. The chain links TRBV7-2 to TRBJ2-3; 7 bases fit TRBD2. Losses at the gene ends were 3 bases for V and 1 base for J; bases not matched to a gene: 4. CDR3 length equals 15 residues. The germline CDR1 and CDR2 sequences are SGHTA and FQGNSA. CDR3 in amino acids: CASSLSGAGTDTQYF. The CDR3 DNA reads as TGTGCCAGCAGCTTGAGCGGGGCGGGCACAGATACGCAGTATTTT.

The chain combines TRBV2 with TRBJ2-1, with 9 bases lining up with TRBD2. The CDR3 runs to 14 residues. Germline trimming cut 5 bases from V and 4 bases from J; bases unmatched to any gene: 3. Looked up from germline, CDR1 is SNHLY and CDR2 is FYNNEI. The CDR3 here is CASSRTSEYNEQFF. DNA of the CDR3: TGTGCCAGCAGTAGGACTAGCGAGTACAATGAGCAGTTCTTC.

This clonotype was detected many times. This chain connects TRBV7-9 to TRBJ1-1, with D perhaps TRBD1 (5 bases). The CDR3 covers 13 residues. CDR1 and CDR2 (germline): SEHNR, FQNEAQ (reference sequence). V was cut by 5 bases and J by 7 bases, with 14 bases left in between. The CDR3 DNA follows: TGTGCCAGCAGCCGTGGGGCGGAGAATGAAGCTTTCTTT. Translation: CASSRGAENEAFF.

CDR3: CSARILGLAGVVPGANVLTF. The CDR3 DNA follows: TGCAGTGCTCGGATTTTGGGACTAGCGGGAGTGGTACCTGGGGCCAACGTCCTGACTTTC. The chain is built from TRBV20-1 and TRBJ2-6; 14 bases agree with TRBD2. V gave up 5 bases and J gave up 2 bases; unmatched junction bases: 14. This CDR3 spans 20 amino acids. From germline, CDR1 is DFQATT and CDR2 SNEGSKA (reference sequence).

V gene TRBV29-1 combines with J gene TRBJ2-1; D may match TRBD1 or TRBD2 (6 bases each). This CDR3 spans 13 amino acids. CDR1 is SQVTM, CDR2 ANQGSEA, per germline. V lost 2 bases, J lost 2 bases, and 7 bases lay in between. CDR3 coding DNA: TGCAGCGTTGAAAGGGGGGCCTACAATGAGCAGTTCTTC. It encodes CSVERGAYNEQFF.

At least ten counts were recorded for this clonotype. This chain connects TRBV3-1 to TRBJ1-6; no clear D. The CDR3 is 11 residues long. The germline V gene has CDR1 LGHDT and CDR2 YNNKEL (reference sequence). The V end lost 1 base, the J end lost 14 bases, and 6 bases lay between the germline ends. The CDR3 nucleotides are TGTGCCAGCAGCCAAGGGGAGTCCCTCCACTTT. This encodes CASSQGESLHF.

This clonotype was seen repeatedly, ten times or more. The rearrangement joins TRBV5-1 to TRBJ2-7; no clear D. Trimming removed 1 base from V and 2 bases from J, with 10 bases in between. The CDR3 totals 14 residues. Germline V gene sequence: CDR1 SGHRS, CDR2 YFSETQ. CDR3 coding DNA: TGCGCCAGCAGCTTGAATATTCTCGCCTACGAGCAGTACTTC. Amino acid sequence: CASSLNILAYEQYF. Full variable domain (missing parts from reference TRBV5-1 and TRBJ2-7): KAGVTQTPRYLIKTRGQQVTLSCSPISGHRSVSWYQQTPGQGLQFLFEYFSETQRNKGNFPGRFSGRQFSNSRSEMNVSTLELGDSALYLCASSLNILAYEQYFGPGTRLTVT.

This chain links TRBV5-6 with TRBJ2-5, with TRBD1 matching over 7 bases. J gave up 9 bases and V 0 bases, and 14 bases lay outside the gene matches. Germline V CDR1 and CDR2: SGHDT, YYEEEE. The CDR3 loop spans 16 amino acids. CDR3 protein: CASSLDGTESPRAQYF. In DNA, the CDR3 is TGTGCCAGCAGCTTGGATGGGACAGAGAGCCCCAGGGCCCAGTACTTC. Full variable domain (missing parts from reference TRBV5-6 and TRBJ2-5): DAGVTQSPTHLIKTRGQQVTLRCSPKSGHDTVSWYQQALGQGPQFIFQYYEEEERQRGNFPDRFSGHQFPNYSSELNVNALLLGDSALYLCASSLDGTESPRAQYFGPGTRLLVL.

This clonotype was picked up many times. The chain combines TRBV10-3 with TRBJ2-1; D is uncertain. CDR1 ENHRY and CDR2 SYGVKD come from the germline V gene. V was shortened by 0 bases and J by 8 bases, with 5 bases between the two germline ends. The length of the CDR3 is 12 residues. CDR3 protein: CAISESWDEQFF. CDR3 coding DNA: TGTGCCATCAGTGAGTCGTGGGATGAGCAGTTCTTC.

This clonotype was detected many times. The chain employs TRBV20-1 and TRBJ2-3; D may be TRBD1 (7 bases). This CDR3 region has 14 residues. Trimming removed 3 bases at V and 3 bases at J, with 13 bases between. In germline, CDR1 is DFQATT, CDR2 SNEGSKA (reference sequence). DNA of the CDR3: TGCAGTGCTAGGCCTGCAGGGGGGACAGATACGCAGTATTTT. Its protein product is CSARPAGGTDTQYF.

This clonotype was observed many times. A read error may account for a junction end that differs from germline. The chain employs TRBV27 and TRBJ2-1; 7 bases line up with TRBD1. CDR1 MNHEY and CDR2 SMNVEV come from the germline V gene (reference sequence). This CDR3 contains 16 residues. CDR3 coding DNA: TGTGCCACCAGTGGCATGGGAGACAGGGCGAGATATGAGCAGTTCTTC. Encoded protein: CATSGMGDRARYEQFF.

This clonotype was observed once. This chain uses TRBV6-2 or TRBV6-3 with TRBJ2-3; weak D call: TRBD1 (5 bases). Germline-derived CDR1 and CDR2 are MNHEY and SVGEGT. V lost 5 bases to trimming and J lost 0 bases, with 9 bases between them. CDR3 length: 14 amino acids. CDR3 nucleotides: TGTGCCAGCAGTCTGGACAAGAGCACAGATACGCAGTATTTT. This encodes CASSLDKSTDTQYF.

This clonotype was counted once. The rearrangement links TRBV12-3 or TRBV12-4 to TRBJ2-2; TRBD1 or TRBD2 may be the D gene (5 bases each). V dropped 2 bases and J dropped 4 bases, with 11 bases sitting between them. The CDR3 sequence is 15 residues long. The CDR3 protein is CASSLRGEATGELFF. The CDR3 coding sequence is TGTGCCAGCAGTTTAAGAGGGGAAGCCACCGGGGAGCTGTTTTTT.

This clonotype showed up just a few times. The genes are TRBV15 and TRBJ1-5; possible D gene TRBD1, 6 bases. The CDR3 sequence is 15 residues long. Germline V gives CDR1 LNHNV, CDR2 YYDKDF (reference sequence). The V end was cut by 0 bases, the J end by 2 bases, with 8 bases between. CDR3 nucleotides: TGTGCCACCAGCAGAGACAGACAGGGCAATCAGCCCCAGCATTTT. Amino acids: CATSRDRQGNQPQHF.

This clonotype is medium-sized. The rearrangement links TRBV5-4 to TRBJ2-2; tentatively, D is TRBD2 (5 bases). CDR1 is SGHNT, CDR2 YYREEE, per germline (reference sequence). CDR3 length: 14 amino acids. Trimming removed 4 bases at V and 3 bases at J, with 10 bases between. CDR3 DNA sequence: TGTGCCAGCAGCCGGATGGGAGACACCGGGGAGCTGTTTTTT. This encodes CASSRMGDTGELFF.

This clonotype appeared many times. In nucleotides, the CDR3 is TGTGCCAGCAGCTTACCTCCCGGGACGGCGAACTATGGCTACACCTTC. Translation: CASSLPPGTANYGYTF. V gene TRBV7-8 combines with J gene TRBJ1-2, with D perhaps TRBD1 (5 bases). Trimming removed 2 bases from V and 2 bases from J, with 15 bases in between. CDR3 length equals 16 residues. In germline, CDR1 is SGHVS, CDR2 FQNEAQ.

The V and J genes are TRBV3-1 and TRBJ2-2, with D unclear. The CDR3 has 14 amino acids. Trimming took 1 base from V and 2 from J, leaving 5 bases between them. Germline CDR1 is LGHDT and CDR2 is YNNKEL (reference sequence). The CDR3 spells CASSQVSNTGELFF. The CDR3 DNA is TGTGCCAGCAGCCAAGTATCAAACACCGGGGAGCTGTTTTTT.

The table lists this clonotype with many counts. This chain links TRBV5-3 with TRBJ2-5; D is tentatively TRBD1 or TRBD2 (6 bases each). TRBV5-3 qualifies as an ORF whose function is uncertain. Trimming left V 8 bases short and J 1 base short, with 15 bases between. The CDR3 is 14 amino acids. The CDR3 nucleotides read TGTGCCAGCAAGAACGGGGGCCCCCAAGAGACCCAGTACTTC. Translated, it gives CASKNGGPQETQYF.